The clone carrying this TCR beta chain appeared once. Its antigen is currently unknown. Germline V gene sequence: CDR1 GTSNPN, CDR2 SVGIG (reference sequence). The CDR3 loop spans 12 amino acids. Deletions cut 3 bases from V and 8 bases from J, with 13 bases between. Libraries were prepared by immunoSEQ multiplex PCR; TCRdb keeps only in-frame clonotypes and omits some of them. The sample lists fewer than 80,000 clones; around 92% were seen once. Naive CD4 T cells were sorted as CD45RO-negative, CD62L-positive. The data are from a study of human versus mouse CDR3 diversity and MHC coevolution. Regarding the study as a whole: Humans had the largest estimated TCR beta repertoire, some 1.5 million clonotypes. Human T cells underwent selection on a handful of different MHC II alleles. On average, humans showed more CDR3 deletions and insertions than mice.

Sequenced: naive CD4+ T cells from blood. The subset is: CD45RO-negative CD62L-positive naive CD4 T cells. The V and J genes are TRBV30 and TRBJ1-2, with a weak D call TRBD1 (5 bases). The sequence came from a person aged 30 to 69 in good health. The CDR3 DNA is TGTGCCTGGAGCGGAGACAGAGGAGGCTACACCTTC. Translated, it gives CAWSGDRGGYTF.